This TCR beta chain is drawn from a study of T cells in Graves' hyperthyroidism and ophthalmopathy (dated by TCRdb to between 2018 and 2021). In the study overall: Peripheral blood samples were taken at the time of initial diagnosis, prior to any treatment. To identify distinguishing TCR V-J signatures, a discovery cohort of some 99 patients was used, comprising 40 to 45 with Graves' ophthalmopathy and roughly 60 with stable Graves' hyperthyroidism. An independent validation cohort of under 20 hyperthyroidism patients and approximately 15 patients who later progressed to ophthalmopathy tested prospective prediction of ophthalmopathy. The approximately 98 discovery patients were randomly divided into training and test sets at a 7:3 ratio. In addition, the study compared T-cell repertoires in thyroid tissue and in blood from roughly 6 Graves' hyperthyroidism patients. After sampling, hyperthyroidism patients received methimazole starting at 30 mg daily, and ophthalmopathy patients received high-dose intravenous methylprednisolone. The paper reports TCR Vbeta CDR3 sequencing of approximately 130 peripheral blood samples: around 45 ophthalmopathy, fewer than 85 hyperthyroidism and approximately 17 progressor patients.

Amplification of TCR beta CDR3 regions was carried out from RNA transcripts. The first round of RT-PCR for the TCR CDR3 was performed with the HTBI primer set and the Qiagen OneStep RT-PCR kit. A second multiplex PCR round built the libraries, followed by size selection and purification. Sequencing of the libraries was done on an Illumina HiSeq2000 using paired-end 100 bp reads. In the paper's pipeline: SOAPnuke was used to process the raw data, throwing out any read that contained adapters or uncalled bases, had a mean Phred below 15, or lacked an exact constant-primer or identifier match. High-quality paired reads were merged with COPE v1.2.5, and unique nucleotide sequences were defined as clonotypes. Clonotypes were aligned to IMGT TRBV, TRBD and TRBJ reference segments using MiTCR v1.1. Only V-J combinations with frequency above 0.0001, covering 99% to 99.2% of repertoires, were analysed. The TCS score was defined as F50 (clonal expansion) divided by E x V (chaos), with BLOSUM62-based TCRdist calculated between CDR3 peptides within each V-J. Welch's t-statistics and random forest reduced fewer than 600 V-J features to roughly 13, which were used in a naive Bayes classifier (R e1071). Thyroid-blood repertoire similarity was quantified with the Morisita-Horn index. The raw public reads went through TCRdb reprocessing: fastp at Q25, MiXCR clone calling, in-frame beta chains kept. Rows are combined by CDR3 protein, so each entry shows the most common genes and DNA. These V and J calls originate from TCRdb's pipeline instead of the authors' own analysis. This sample has roughly 560,000 distinct CDR3 sequences in its table, and about 15% of those were observed once. The top ten clones comprise about 4% of the sample.

What the authors observed across the whole study: A 13 V-J signature model separated ophthalmopathy from stable hyperthyroidism, with 87.88% sensitivity and 81.08% specificity in cross-validation and 80%/75% in testing. Most expanded thyroid clonotypes (frequency above 0.001) were also detected in blood, a finding suggesting that blood repertoires may reflect thyroid immune responses. No statistical method was used to fix the sample size in advance, and group allocation was not hidden from the investigators. In validation, the model predicted progression to ophthalmopathy with 55% to 71% sensitivity and less than 75% specificity, a median of 6.5 months before onset.

Ophthalmopathy patients had moderately to severely active disease, Clinical Activity Score of at least 3, NOSPECS grade of at least 4, and duration under 3 months. The study excluded patients with uncontrolled infections, other autoimmune diseases, pregnancy or lactation. Clinical symptoms, serum thyroxine and TRAb, thyroid ultrasound, and orbital computed tomography formed the basis for the diagnoses. PBMCs were separated from 7.5 to 10 ml of fresh peripheral blood using Ficoll-Paque density gradient centrifugation. Trizol reagent was used to extract total RNA, and RNA quality was then checked on an Agilent 2100 Bioanalyzer. This clonotype showed up many times. What antigen it recognizes has not been identified. It has no much larger one-base neighbor in the sample; base qualities were not kept. Relative to germline, V is 2 bases shorter and J is 3 bases shorter, with 10 bases between their ends. The CDR3 contains 14 residues, cysteine and phenylalanine counted. The kept DNA is CDR3 alone, 42 bases in frame from the first base. Based on the germline V gene, the CDR1 and CDR2 sequences are SNHLY and FYNNEI.

Sequencing was done on a sample of blood. The chain employs TRBV2 and TRBJ2-5, with the D segment identity uncertain. The origin of this receptor is a woman aged 40 to 50 with Graves' ophthalmopathy. CDR3 loop: CASSEYRIEETQYF. The nucleotide sequence is given as TGTGCCAGCAGTGAATATCGAATAGAAGAGACCCAGTACTTC.